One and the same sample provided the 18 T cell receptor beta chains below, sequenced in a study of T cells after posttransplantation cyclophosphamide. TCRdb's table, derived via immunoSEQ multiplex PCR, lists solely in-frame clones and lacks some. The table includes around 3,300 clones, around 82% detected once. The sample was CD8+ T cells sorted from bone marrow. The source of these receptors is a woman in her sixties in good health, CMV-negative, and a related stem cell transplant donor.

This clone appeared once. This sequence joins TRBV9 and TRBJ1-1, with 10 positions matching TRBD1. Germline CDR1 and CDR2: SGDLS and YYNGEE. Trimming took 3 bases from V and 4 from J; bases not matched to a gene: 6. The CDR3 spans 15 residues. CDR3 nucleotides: TGTGCCAGCAGCGCCGCCGGGACAGGGGTCACTGAAGCTTTCTTT. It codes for CASSAAGTGVTEAFF.

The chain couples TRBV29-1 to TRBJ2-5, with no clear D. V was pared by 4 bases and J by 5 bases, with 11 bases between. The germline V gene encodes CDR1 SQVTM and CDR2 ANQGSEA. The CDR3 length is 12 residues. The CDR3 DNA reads TGCAGCGTTGTTGCGCCGTCCGAGACCCAGTACTTC. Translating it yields CSVVAPSETQYF.

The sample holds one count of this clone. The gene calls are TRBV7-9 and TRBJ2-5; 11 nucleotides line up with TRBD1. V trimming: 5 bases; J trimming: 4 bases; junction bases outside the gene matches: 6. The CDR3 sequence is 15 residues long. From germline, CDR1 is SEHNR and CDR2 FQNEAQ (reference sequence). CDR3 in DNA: TGTGCCAGCAGCCCTCAGGACAGGGGGCGAGAGACCCAGTACTTC. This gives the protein CASSPQDRGRETQYF.

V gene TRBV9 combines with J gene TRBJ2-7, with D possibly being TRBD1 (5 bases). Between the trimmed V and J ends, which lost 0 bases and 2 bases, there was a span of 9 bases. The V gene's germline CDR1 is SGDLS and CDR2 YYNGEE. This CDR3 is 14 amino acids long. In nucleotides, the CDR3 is TGTGCCAGCAGCGTAGAAGACAGTACCTACGAGCAGTACTTC. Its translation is CASSVEDSTYEQYF.

The CDR3 coding sequence is TGCGCCAGCAGCCAAACGATGGCGGGCTATGGCTACACCTTC. This encodes CASSQTMAGYGYTF. The chain has TRBV4-1 and TRBJ1-2; D unclear. This CDR3 is built from 14 residues. Germline V gene data show CDR1 as MGHRA and CDR2 as YSYEKL. V was trimmed by 2 bases and J by 4 bases, leaving 11 bases between them.

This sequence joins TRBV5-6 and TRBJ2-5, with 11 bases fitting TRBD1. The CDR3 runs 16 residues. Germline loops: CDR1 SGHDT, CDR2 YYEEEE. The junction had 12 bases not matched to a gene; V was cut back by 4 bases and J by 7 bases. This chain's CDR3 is CASSRGSGTGGLTQYF. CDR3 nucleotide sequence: TGTGCCAGCAGCCGCGGTTCCGGGACAGGGGGACTGACCCAGTACTTC.

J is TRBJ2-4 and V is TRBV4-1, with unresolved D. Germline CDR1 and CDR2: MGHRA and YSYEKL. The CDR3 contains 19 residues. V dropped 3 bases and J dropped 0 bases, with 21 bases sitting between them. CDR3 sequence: CASSQSLYQTFLAKNIQYF. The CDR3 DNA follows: TGCGCCAGCAGCCAGAGCCTCTATCAGACTTTTCTAGCCAAAAACATTCAGTACTTC.

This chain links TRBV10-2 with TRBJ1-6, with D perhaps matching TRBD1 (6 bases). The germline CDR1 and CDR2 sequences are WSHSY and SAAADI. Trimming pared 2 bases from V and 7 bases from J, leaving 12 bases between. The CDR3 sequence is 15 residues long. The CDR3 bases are TGCGCCAGCAGTGAGACAGGGAAAGGGAATTCACCCCTCCACTTT. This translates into CASSETGKGNSPLHF.

Here the CDR3 reads CASSQGQQGAMSGANVLTF. The DNA of the CDR3 is TGTGCCAGCAGCCAAGGCCAACAGGGGGCGATGTCTGGGGCCAACGTCCTGACTTTC. The J gene is TRBJ2-6, the V gene TRBV7-9; 9 bases align to TRBD1. V was pared by 5 bases and J by 1 base, with 12 bases of the junction left unmatched. The CDR3 sequence is 19 residues long. Germline CDR1 is SEHNR and CDR2 is FQNEAQ (reference sequence).

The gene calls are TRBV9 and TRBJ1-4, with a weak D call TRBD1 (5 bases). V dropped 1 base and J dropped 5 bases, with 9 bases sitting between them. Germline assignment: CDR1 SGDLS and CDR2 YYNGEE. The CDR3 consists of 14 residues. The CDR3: CASSVSGGNEKLFF. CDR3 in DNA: TGTGCCAGCAGCGTATCGGGGGGGAATGAAAAACTGTTTTTT.

CDR3 nucleotide sequence: TGCAGCGTTGAAATGGGGCGGGAGAGCACAGATACGCAGTATTTT. It encodes CSVEMGRESTDTQYF. V gene TRBV29-1 combines with J gene TRBJ2-3; TRBD2 agrees at 7 bases. CDR1 is SQVTM, CDR2 ANQGSEA, per germline. The V gene end was trimmed by 2 bases and the J gene end by 0 bases; junction bases not matched to a gene: 5. The CDR3 sequence is 15 residues long.

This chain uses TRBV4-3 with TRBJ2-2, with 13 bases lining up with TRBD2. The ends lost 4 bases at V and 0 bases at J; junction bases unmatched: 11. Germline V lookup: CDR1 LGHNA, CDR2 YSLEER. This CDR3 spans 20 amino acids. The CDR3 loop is CASSPLPTSGGNTNTGELFF. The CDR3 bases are TGCGCCAGCAGCCCACTTCCGACTAGCGGGGGGAATACGAACACCGGGGAGCTGTTTTTT.

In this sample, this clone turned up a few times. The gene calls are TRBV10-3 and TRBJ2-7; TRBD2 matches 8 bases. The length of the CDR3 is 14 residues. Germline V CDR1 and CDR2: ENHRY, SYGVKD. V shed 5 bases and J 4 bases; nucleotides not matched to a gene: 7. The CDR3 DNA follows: TGTGCCATCAGTAAGGGAGCTAGCGGGTACGAGCAGTACTTC. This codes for CAISKGASGYEQYF.

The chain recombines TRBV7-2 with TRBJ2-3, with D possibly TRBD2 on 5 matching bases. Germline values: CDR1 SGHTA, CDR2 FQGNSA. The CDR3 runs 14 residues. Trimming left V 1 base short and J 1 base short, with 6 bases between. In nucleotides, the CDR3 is TGTGCCAGCAGCTTAGGGCGGGGCACAGATACGCAGTATTTT. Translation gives CASSLGRGTDTQYF.

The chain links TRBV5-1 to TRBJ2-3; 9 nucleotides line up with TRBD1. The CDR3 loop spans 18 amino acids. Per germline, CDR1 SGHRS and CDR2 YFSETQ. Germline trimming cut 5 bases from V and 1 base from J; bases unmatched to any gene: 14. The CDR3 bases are TGCGCCAGCAGTTTTTTAGTAACAGGGGGCGCCGGCACAGATACGCAGTATTTT. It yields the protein CASSFLVTGGAGTDTQYF.

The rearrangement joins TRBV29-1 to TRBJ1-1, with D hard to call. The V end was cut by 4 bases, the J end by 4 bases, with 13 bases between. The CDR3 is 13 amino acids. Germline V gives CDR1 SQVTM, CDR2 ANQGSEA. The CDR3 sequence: CSVVELLVTEAFF. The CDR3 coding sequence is TGCAGCGTTGTCGAGCTCTTAGTCACTGAAGCTTTCTTT.

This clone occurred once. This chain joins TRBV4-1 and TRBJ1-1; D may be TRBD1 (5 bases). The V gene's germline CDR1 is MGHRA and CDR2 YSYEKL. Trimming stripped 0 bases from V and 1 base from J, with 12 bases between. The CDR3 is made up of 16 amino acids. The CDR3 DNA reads TGCGCCAGCAGCCAAGAGACGGGGGGGGAGAACACTGAAGCTTTCTTT. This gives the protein CASSQETGGENTEAFF.

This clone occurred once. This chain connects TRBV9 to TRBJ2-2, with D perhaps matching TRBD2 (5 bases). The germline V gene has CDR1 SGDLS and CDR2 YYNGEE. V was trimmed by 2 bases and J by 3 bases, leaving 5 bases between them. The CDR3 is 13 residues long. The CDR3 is CASSVEDTGELFF. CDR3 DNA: TGTGCCAGCAGCGTGGAGGACACCGGGGAGCTGTTTTTT.